What follows is one T cell receptor beta chain and its context. This specimen belongs to a study of blood T cell repertoires in COVID-19. V lost 8 bases and J lost 0; bases outside the gene matches: 4. Germline CDR1 and CDR2: SEHNR and FQNEAQ (reference sequence). The CDR3 covers 15 residues. This table comes from immunoSEQ multiplex PCR, and its TCRdb copy is limited to in-frame clones, with some not included. The table records about 110,000 clones, 75% to 80% of them present only once. This chain uses TRBV7-9 with TRBJ1-4, with 9 bases fitting TRBD1. This TCR was sampled from a woman at least 80 years old with active or convalescent COVID-19. Sequenced input: peripheral blood. The DNA of the CDR3 is TGTGCCAGCGGAAGGACAGGGGCAACTAATGAAAAACTGTTTTTT. It is translated as CASGRTGATNEKLFF.